This T cell receptor beta chain appears in the sequencing data of a study of T cell changes during pregnancy in multiple sclerosis. The germline CDR1 and CDR2 sequences are LNHDA and SQIVND (reference sequence). V gave up 4 bases and J gave up 5 bases, with 23 bases separating them. The CDR3 sequence is 17 residues long. Sequencing was performed with immunoSEQ multiplex PCR; in TCRdb, only in-frame clones are kept and a portion is missing. The sample contains 29,000 or so clones, 75% to 90% of which appear only once. This receptor was taken from a female donor with multiple sclerosis, enrolled in a pregnancy study. The chain combines TRBV19 with TRBJ2-5, with D possibly TRBD2 on 6 matching bases. The material was CD8+ T cells from peripheral blood mononuclear cells, obtained after pregnancy. The CDR3: CASSSRVLEGRRETQYF. CDR3 DNA sequence: TGTGCCAGTAGTAGCCGGGTGTTGGAGGGCCGTCGGGAGACCCAGTACTTC.